A selection of T cell receptor beta chains follows, all from one sample in a study of blood T cell repertoires in COVID-19. TCRdb's table, derived via immunoSEQ multiplex PCR, lists solely in-frame clones and lacks some. The sample yields 85,000 to 130,000 clones, approximately 88% seen once. Input material: peripheral blood. The receptors were gathered from a man in his sixties with acute or convalescent COVID-19. CDR3s include the opening cysteine and the closing phenylalanine or tryptophan. The D gene is left open where the match is weak. Rows give clone size only sometimes, using once, few, many, or a class for an expanded clone.

>TRBJ2-3|-|TRBD1|TRBV18
TGTGCCAGCTCACCTCTGACAGGGGATTCAGATACGCAGTATTTT
CASSPLTGDSDTQYF
>TRBJ2-5|-|-|TRBV11-2
TGTGCCAGCAGCTTAGGACTGACCCAAGAGACCCAGTACTTC
CASSLGLTQETQYF
>TRBJ1-5|few|-|TRBV7-2
TGTGCCAGCAGCTTCGGGATGGATCAGCCCCAGCATTTT
CASSFGMDQPQHF
>TRBJ2-1|-|-|TRBV7-9
TGTGCCAGCAAAAGGGAGAGCTACAATGAGCAGTTCTTC
CASKRESYNEQFF
>TRBJ2-7|few|-|TRBV11-2
TGTGCCAGCAGCTTAGAAATTTCGGGCGAGCAGTACTTC
CASSLEISGEQYF
>TRBJ1-1|-|-|TRBV2
TGTGCCAGCAGCCAGGGGTACACTGAAGCTTTCTTT
CASSQGYTEAFF
>TRBJ1-2|-|-|TRBV28
TGTGCCAGCAGTTCCCCCCGCAGGGCTTACTATGGCTACACCTTC
CASSSPRRAYYGYTF
>TRBJ1-4|-|-|TRBV19
TGTGCCAGTAGTATCCGGGCTAATGAAAAACTGTTTTTT
CASSIRANEKLFF
>TRBJ1-2|-|-|TRBV6-2/TRBV6-3
TGTGCCAGCAGCCCCCTGGCAGTCGGGGTCTCTATCGGTGGCTACACCTTC
CASSPLAVGVSIGGYTF
>TRBJ1-4|-|-|TRBV5-1
TGCGCCAGCCGCAGTGCAACTAATGAAAAACTGTTTTTT
CASRSATNEKLFF
>TRBJ1-2|once|-|TRBV10-3
TGTGCCATCTCCGGACAGCAAGACTATGGCTACACCTTC
CAISGQQDYGYTF
>TRBJ2-2|-|-|TRBV10-3
TGTGCCATCAGTGAGGGGGGGGCGCGGACCGGGGAGCTGTTTTTT
CAISEGGARTGELFF
>TRBJ1-4|-|-|TRBV10-3
TGTGCCATCAGTGCTCCAGATCGGGAACTGTTTTTT
CAISAPDRELFF
>TRBJ2-1|-|TRBD2|TRBV5-1
TGCGCCAGCCAGACTAGACTAGCGGACAATGAGCAGTTCTTC
CASQTRLADNEQFF
>TRBJ2-3|-|-|TRBV19
TGTGCCAGTAGTATCCAGGGAAGCACAGATACGCAGTATTTT
CASSIQGSTDTQYF
>TRBJ2-7|-|TRBD2|TRBV5-1
TGCGCCAGCAGCGTTGCGGGACTAGCGGCCCAAACCTACGAGCAGTACTTC
CASSVAGLAAQTYEQYF
>TRBJ1-5|-|-|TRBV5-5
TGTGCCAGCAGCTTGGGGAGCAGAGGGCCCCAGCATTTT
CASSLGSRGPQHF
>TRBJ1-6|-|-|TRBV28
TGTGCCACCGTGACAGATAGCTCCTATAATTCACCCCTCCACTTT
CATVTDSSYNSPLHF
>TRBJ1-3|-|TRBD1|TRBV28
TGTGCCAGCAGTAACTACAGGGGTCTCAACTCTGGAAACACCATATATTTT
CASSNYRGLNSGNTIYF
>TRBJ2-7|-|TRBD2|TRBV5-1
TGCGCCAGCAGCTTGAGAGCGGGGCAAAGCTCCTACGAGCAGTACTTC
CASSLRAGQSSYEQYF
>TRBJ2-7|-|TRBD1|TRBV27
TGTGCCAGCAGCCTCGGGGACAGGGGGTCCTACGAGCAGTACTTC
CASSLGDRGSYEQYF
>TRBJ2-1|-|-|TRBV19
TGTGCCAGTAGTGTGGGCCCTCTCAAGCAGTTCTTC
CASSVGPLKQFF
>TRBJ2-3|few|-|TRBV11-3
TGTGCCAGCAGCCTTGGGCTAGCGAGCACAGATACGCAGTATTTT
CASSLGLASTDTQYF
>TRBJ1-1|-|-|TRBV3-1/TRBV3-2
TGTGCCAGCAGCCAACGGGATCTGGAGGCTTTCTTT
CASSQRDLEAFF
>TRBJ2-1|few|TRBD2|TRBV7-9
TGTGCCAGCACCAGTATGGGCGGGAGGGCTTCCTACAATGAGCAGTTCTTC
CASTSMGGRASYNEQFF
>TRBJ2-1|-|TRBD2|TRBV7-9
TGTGCCAGCAGCCTAGGGACTAGCGGGGGAAATTACAATGAGCAGTTCTTC
CASSLGTSGGNYNEQFF
>TRBJ2-3|-|-|TRBV29-1
TGCAGCGCCGTCGGGAACTCAGATACGCAGTATTTT
CSAVGNSDTQYF
>TRBJ1-1|-|TRBD1|TRBV15
TGTGCCACCAGCAGAGATCTAATAGGGACAGGGGGCGGGAGGGCTTTCTTT
CATSRDLIGTGGGRAFF
>TRBJ2-7|few|-|TRBV3-1/TRBV3-2
TGTGCCAGCAGCCAAGCAGGGGATGGCGAGCAGTACTTC
CASSQAGDGEQYF
>TRBJ2-1|-|-|TRBV2
TGTGCCAGCAGTTATGACAGATTTACCTACAATGAGCAGTTCTTC
CASSYDRFTYNEQFF
>TRBJ1-6|-|TRBD1|TRBV6-1
TGTGCCAGCAGTGACGATCAGGGGGGCATCGGTTCACCCCTCCACTTT
CASSDDQGGIGSPLHF
>TRBJ2-3|-|-|TRBV11-3
TGTGCCAGCAGCCCAGTTGCCGCAGATACGCAGTATTTT
CASSPVAADTQYF
>TRBJ1-5|-|-|TRBV18
TGTGCCAGCTCACCTGACAGGAATCAGCCCCAGCATTTT
CASSPDRNQPQHF
>TRBJ1-1|few|-|TRBV7-8
TGTGCCAGCAGCCACAGACAGTCTGAAGCTTTCTTT
CASSHRQSEAFF
>TRBJ2-5|-|TRBD2|TRBV5-1
TGCGCCAGCAGTCCAGCGGGAGGGGAGACCCAGTACTTC
CASSPAGGETQYF
>TRBJ1-3|-|-|TRBV12-3/TRBV12-4
TGTGCCAGCAACTTACAGGGAAACACCATATATTTT
CASNLQGNTIYF
>TRBJ1-1|-|-|TRBV11-3
TGTGCCAGCAGCCCTCGGGTCCTCGCTGAAGCTTTCTTT
CASSPRVLAEAFF
>TRBJ2-5|-|-|TRBV18
TGTGCCAGCTCACCACCAGAACTAATTGGGGAGACCCAGTACTTC
CASSPPELIGETQYF
>TRBJ1-3|-|TRBD1|TRBV19
TGTGCCAGTAGGAACCGGGACAGAGTAAGCTCTGGAAACACCATATATTTT
CASRNRDRVSSGNTIYF
>TRBJ2-5|-|TRBD1|TRBV28
TGTGCCAGCAGCCGAGAAGGACAGGGGGAAGAGACCCAGTACTTC
CASSREGQGEETQYF
>TRBJ2-2|-|TRBD1|TRBV5-5
TGTGCCAGCAGCTCAACAGGGGGAATTGGAACCGGGGAGCTGTTTTTT
CASSSTGGIGTGELFF
>TRBJ2-1|-|TRBD2|TRBV5-1
TGCGCCAGCAGCTTGGGGGGGACTAGCGGGCATTACAATGAGCAGTTCTTC
CASSLGGTSGHYNEQFF
>TRBJ2-2|-|TRBD2|TRBV5-4
TGTGCCAGCAGCCCTTCGGGACTAGCGGGGTACACCGGGGAGCTGTTTTTT
CASSPSGLAGYTGELFF
>TRBJ2-1|few|TRBD2|TRBV7-2
TGTGCCAGCAGCTTACAGCGGGAGGGTGAGCAGTTCTTC
CASSLQREGEQFF
>TRBJ2-5|-|-|TRBV5-1
TGCGCCAGCAGCCTCTTCAGGGTAGAGACCCAGTACTTC
CASSLFRVETQYF